This entry lists 31 T cell receptor beta chains sequenced from one sample in a study of T cells in Graves' hyperthyroidism and ophthalmopathy. From RNA transcripts, TCR beta CDR3 regions were amplified. HTBI primers were used for first-round RT-PCR of the TCR CDR3. Via MiXCR, TCRdb re-called the multiplex PCR reads, giving one row per CDR3 protein. The sample yields hundreds of thousands of distinct CDR3 sequences, roughly 37% seen once. Source material: blood. These receptors were taken from a man younger than 35 with Graves' hyperthyroidism.

In this sample, this clonotype turned up many times. The J gene is TRBJ2-5, the V gene TRBV12-3 or TRBV12-4; D is undetermined. CDR3 length: 13 residues. Between the trimmed V and J ends, which lost 2 bases and 4 bases, there was a span of 8 bases. The CDR3, as DNA: TGTGCCAGCAGTTTACCCGCACGAGAGACCCAGTACTTC. It yields the protein CASSLPARETQYF.

The CDR3 DNA sequence: TGTGCCAGCAGCTTAGTCAGAGGGGACGACACTGAAGCTTTCTTT. Translation: CASSLVRGDDTEAFF. This chain uses TRBV7-6 with TRBJ1-1, with D possibly being TRBD1 (5 bases). This CDR3 is built from 15 residues. Germline CDR1 reads SGHVS; CDR2 reads FNYEAQ. Trimming took off 1 base at V and 3 bases at J, with 12 bases between the two ends.

The chain combines TRBV2 with TRBJ1-1, with D tentatively TRBD1 (5 bases). In germline, CDR1 is SNHLY, CDR2 FYNNEI. The CDR3 contains 12 residues. Trimming removed 5 bases at V and 10 bases at J, with 14 bases between. CDR3 in amino acids: CASSQTGRRAFF. The CDR3 DNA sequence: TGTGCCAGCAGTCAAACGGGGCGACGAGCTTTCTTT.

This clonotype was picked up many times. The V gene is TRBV29-1, the J gene TRBJ2-7; the D gene could be TRBD1 or TRBD2 (5 bases each). Germline V gene data show CDR1 as SQVTM and CDR2 as ANQGSEA. The CDR3 is 12 residues long. V gave up 3 bases and J gave up 3 bases, with 9 bases separating them. In DNA, the CDR3 is TGCAGCGTTGAGGGACGGAACTACGAGCAGTACTTC. Amino acids: CSVEGRNYEQYF.

This clonotype was found many times. V is TRBV20-1 and J is TRBJ1-6; weak D call: TRBD1 (5 bases). Trimming cost V 5 bases and J 10 bases, with 9 bases left between them. The CDR3 covers 11 residues. CDR1 DFQATT and CDR2 SNEGSKA come from the germline V gene (reference sequence). CDR3 region: CSARDGSPLHF. The CDR3 DNA is TGCAGTGCTCGGGACGGGTCACCCCTCCACTTT.

The CDR3 loop is CASSASTGPNTEAFF. In DNA, the CDR3 is TGTGCCAGCAGTGCATCCACAGGGCCCAACACTGAAGCTTTCTTT. V usage is TRBV2 and J usage is TRBJ1-1; D perhaps matches TRBD1 (6 bases). This CDR3 has 15 amino acids. Germline V gene lookup returns CDR1 SNHLY and CDR2 FYNNEI. V was trimmed by 4 bases and J by 2 bases, leaving 14 bases between them.

This clonotype was found many times. This sequence joins TRBV7-2 and TRBJ2-5, with 13 bases fitting TRBD2. Germline values: CDR1 SGHTA, CDR2 FQGNSA. V shed 3 bases, J shed 4 bases, and the junction held 2 bases outside the gene matches. CDR3 length equals 15 residues. CDR3 amino acids: CASSFGLAGVETQYF. The CDR3 DNA reads as TGTGCCAGCAGCTTTGGACTAGCGGGAGTAGAGACCCAGTACTTC.

There are a few counts of this clonotype. This chain connects TRBV2 to TRBJ1-4; D perhaps matches TRBD1 (5 bases). CDR1 is SNHLY and CDR2 is FYNNEI in the germline V gene. The V end lost 0 bases, the J end lost 6 bases, and 11 bases lay between the germline ends. The CDR3 runs to 15 residues. In DNA form, the CDR3 reads TGTGCCAGCAGTGAAGCGCTTCAAGGGGATGAAAAACTGTTTTTT. It is translated as CASSEALQGDEKLFF.

The V call is TRBV15, the J call TRBJ1-1, with 8 bases matching TRBD1. Germline CDR1 is LNHNV and CDR2 is YYDKDF (reference sequence). The CDR3 totals 16 residues. V was pared by 3 bases and J by 11 bases, with 17 bases of the junction left unmatched. CDR3 protein: CATSSERTGHALWAFF. The CDR3 DNA reads TGTGCCACCAGCAGCGAACGGACAGGGCACGCCCTGTGGGCTTTCTTT.

With respect to this clonotype: This may come from a read error, since a much larger clone is one base off. This chain joins TRBV15 and TRBJ2-5; 7 nucleotides agree with TRBD2. The CDR3 length is 13 residues. CDR1 is LNHNV and CDR2 is YYDKDF in the germline V gene (reference sequence). CDR3 residues: CASSFAGDETQYF. As DNA, the CDR3 is TGTGCCAGCAGCTTCGCGGGGGACGAGACCCAGTACTTC.

This clonotype has more than one count but fewer than ten. CDR3: CASSLLFGSSYEQYF. The CDR3, as DNA: TGTGCCAGCAGCCTCCTGTTCGGGAGCTCCTACGAGCAGTACTTC. This chain joins TRBV11-2 and TRBJ2-7; possible D gene TRBD2, 6 bases. CDR3 size: 15 residues. The V gene's germline CDR1 is SGHAT and CDR2 FQNNGV. The V and J ends lost 5 bases and 0 bases respectively, with 14 bases between them.

This sequence joins TRBV7-2 and TRBJ1-4; unclear D gene. This CDR3 has 15 amino acids. V was shortened by 4 bases and J by 2 bases, with 11 bases between the two germline ends. Germline CDR1 SGHTA, CDR2 FQGNSA. The CDR3 region has the DNA TGTGCCAGCAGCTCCCGCCGTGGGACTAATGAAAAACTGTTTTTT. It is translated as CASSSRRGTNEKLFF.

This clonotype was seen many times. The chain links TRBV12-3 or TRBV12-4 to TRBJ2-5; D call uncertain. Trimming removed 3 bases at V and 8 bases at J, with 7 bases between. The CDR3 is 11 residues long. CDR3 region: CASSLGATQYF. The CDR3 region has the DNA TGTGCCAGCAGTTTGGGCGCAACCCAGTACTTC.

This clonotype was detected a few times. The chain links TRBV2 to TRBJ2-2; D unclear. The V gene's germline CDR1 is SNHLY and CDR2 FYNNEI. V lost 7 bases to trimming and J lost 4 bases, with 13 bases between them. This CDR3 has 14 amino acids. For the CDR3, the DNA is TGTGCCAGCACCACAGTTTATGGCACCGGGGAGCTGTTTTTT. Protein product: CASTTVYGTGELFF.

The J gene is TRBJ2-6, the V gene TRBV14; D is uncertain. There are 17 residues in the CDR3. The V and J ends lost 4 bases and 3 bases respectively, with 16 bases between them. Germline lookup yields CDR1 SGHDN and CDR2 FVKESK. The CDR3 region is CASSRTASVGGANVLTF. The DNA of the CDR3 is TGTGCCAGCAGCCGGACGGCGTCCGTGGGTGGGGCCAACGTCCTGACTTTC.

Concerning this clonotype: One junction end disagrees with the germline gene, perhaps due to a read error. V usage is TRBV7-2 and J usage is TRBJ2-7; D tentatively fits TRBD1 or TRBD2 (5 bases each). The CDR3 is 15 amino acids. The germline V gene encodes CDR1 SGHTA and CDR2 FQGNSA. The chain's CDR3 is CASSQGRQESYEQYF. CDR3 in DNA: TGCGCCAGCAGCCAGGGACGTCAGGAGTCCTACGAGCAGTACTTC. Complete variable domain (other parts from reference TRBV7-2 and TRBJ2-7): GAGVSQSPSNKVTEKGKDVELRCDPISGHTALYWYRQSLGQGLEFLIYFQGNSAPDKSGLPSDRFSAERTGGSVSTLTIQRTQQEDSAVYLCASSQGRQESYEQYFGPGTRLTVT.

The sample holds a few counts of this clonotype. The V call is TRBV5-5, the J call TRBJ2-7; D is unclear. Germline V gene sequence: CDR1 SGHKS, CDR2 YYEKEE (reference sequence). This CDR3 has 14 amino acids. Trimming cost V 0 bases and J 3 bases, with 10 bases left between them. In DNA, the CDR3 is TGTGCCAGCAGCTTGGACGGACCTTTCTACGAGCAGTACTTC. Protein product: CASSLDGPFYEQYF. Complete variable domain (other parts from reference TRBV5-5 and TRBJ2-7): DAGVTQSPTHLIKTRGQQVTLRCSPISGHKSVSWYQQVLGQGPQFIFQYYEKEERGRGNFPDRFSARQFPNYSSELNVNALLLGDSALYLCASSLDGPFYEQYFGPGTRLTVT.

This clonotype was detected only once. The chain uses TRBV2 and TRBJ2-7, with unresolved D. The germline CDR1 and CDR2 sequences are SNHLY and FYNNEI. Trimming stripped 7 bases from V and 2 bases from J, with 9 bases between. CDR3 size: 12 residues. The CDR3 DNA follows: TGTGCCAGCACTGACACCACCTACGAGCAGTACTTC. Protein: CASTDTTYEQYF.

The rearrangement joins TRBV6-6 to TRBJ1-5; no clear D gene. This CDR3 is built from 16 residues. Per germline, CDR1 MNHNY and CDR2 SVGAGI (reference sequence). Trimming removed 4 bases from V and 0 bases from J, with 13 bases in between. Written as DNA, the CDR3 is TGTGCCAGCAGTTGGGCGGGAGACTATAGCAATCAGCCCCAGCATTTT. Its protein product is CASSWAGDYSNQPQHF.

This clonotype appeared many times. V gene TRBV25-1 combines with J gene TRBJ1-4; TRBD1 is a possible D gene (5 bases). CDR1 is MGHDK and CDR2 is SYGVNS in the germline V gene. With 3 bases removed from V and 7 bases from J, the gap between germline ends came to 12 bases. This CDR3 is built from 14 residues. DNA of the CDR3: TGTGCCAGCAGTGATGGGGGTTTTCGTGAAAAACTGTTTTTT. This gives the protein CASSDGGFREKLFF.

This clonotype was counted ten times or more. The gene calls are TRBV20-1 and TRBJ1-1; the D gene is possibly TRBD1 (6 bases). The length of the CDR3 is 10 residues. With 4 bases removed from V and 13 bases from J, the gap between germline ends came to 13 bases. From germline, CDR1 is DFQATT and CDR2 SNEGSKA (reference sequence). The CDR3 loop is CSANGQRVFF. The CDR3 DNA reads TGCAGTGCTAACGGACAGAGAGTTTTCTTT.

In this sample, this clonotype turned up once. Since a much larger clone is just one base distant, this may be a read error. The chain recombines TRBV2 with TRBJ2-7, with D unclear. CDR3 length: 11 residues. Per the germline V gene, CDR1 is SNHLY and CDR2 is FYNNEI. CDR3 nucleotides: TGTGCCAGCAGGGAAACCTACGAGCAGCACTTC. It is translated as CASRETYEQHF.

J is TRBJ1-6 and V is TRBV14; 10 bases map to TRBD1. Germline loops: CDR1 SGHDN, CDR2 FVKESK. The CDR3 consists of 16 residues. The J segment lost 10 bases and the V segment lost 4 bases, leaving 10 bases of the junction unmatched. CDR3 bases: TGTGCCAGCAGCCTAGCGGGACAGGGGTCCGGGTCACCCCTCCACTTT. Encoded protein: CASSLAGQGSGSPLHF.

The chain joins TRBV25-1 to TRBJ1-1; the D gene is possibly TRBD1 (5 bases). V was shortened by 1 base and J by 7 bases, with 7 bases between the two germline ends. CDR1 and CDR2 (germline): MGHDK, SYGVNS. The CDR3 runs 12 residues. The chain's CDR3 is CASSESGGEAFF. Written as DNA, the CDR3 is TGTGCCAGCAGTGAATCCGGGGGTGAAGCTTTCTTT.

CDR3 bases: TGCAGTGTACTTCGACAGGGGTCTCCGTGGACCCAGTACTTC. Protein sequence: CSVLRQGSPWTQYF. The rearrangement joins TRBV20-1 to TRBJ2-5; 8 bases agree with TRBD1. J gave up 7 bases and V 7 bases, and 14 bases lay outside the gene matches. This CDR3 is built from 14 residues. The germline V gene encodes CDR1 DFQATT and CDR2 SNEGSKA (reference sequence).

As to this clonotype: Since the CDR3 does not end with the conserved phenylalanine or tryptophan, this likely comes from a read error. Because the CDR3's place on the DNA is in doubt, the DNA is left out and the CDR3 is given as listed by TCRdb. V and J are TRBV7-2 and TRBJ1-4; the table calls TRBD1, which could not be checked here. The CDR3 is 13 residues long, counting both termini. Germline V gene lookup returns CDR1 SGHTA and CDR2 FQGNSA. This CDR3 is CASSQETGGRVEL.

This clonotype was seen only a few times. This rearrangement joins TRBV9 to TRBJ1-1; 10 positions agree with TRBD1. CDR3 length: 14 amino acids. Germline V gene data show CDR1 as SGDLS and CDR2 as YYNGEE. The V gene end was trimmed by 4 bases and the J gene end by 8 bases; junction bases not matched to a gene: 8. The DNA of the CDR3 is TGTGCCAGCAGCTCCGAGGGACAGGGGATGGAAGCTTTCTTT. Its protein product is CASSSEGQGMEAFF.

This clonotype was seen ten or more times. The V and J genes are TRBV9 and TRBJ2-6, with 9 bases lining up with TRBD1. Germline trimming cut 0 bases from V and 2 bases from J; bases unmatched to any gene: 3. Looked up from germline, CDR1 is SGDLS and CDR2 is YYNGEE. CDR3 length equals 17 residues. Written as DNA, the CDR3 is TGTGCCAGCAGCGTAGACGGGACAGGGACTGGGGCCAACGTCCTGACTTTC. Translation gives CASSVDGTGTGANVLTF.

This clonotype was observed a handful of times. This chain connects TRBV7-6 to TRBJ2-5, with 7 bases identical to TRBD1. The J segment lost 2 bases and the V segment lost 5 bases, leaving 2 bases of the junction unmatched. The CDR3 contains 13 residues. The V gene's germline CDR1 is SGHVS and CDR2 FNYEAQ. The CDR3 DNA sequence: TGTGCCAGCAGCACAGGGGTTCAAGAGACCCAGTACTTC. Its translation is CASSTGVQETQYF.

In its sample, this clonotype was seen many times. The chain combines TRBV7-3 with TRBJ1-2; weak D call: TRBD1 (6 bases). The V end was cut by 5 bases, the J end by 8 bases, with 18 bases between. CDR3 length: 14 amino acids. The germline gives CDR1 SGHTA, CDR2 FQGTGA. The CDR3 nucleotides are TGTGCCAGCAGCGTCTACCCGGGGGGGCCGGGCTACACCTTC. Translated, it gives CASSVYPGGPGYTF.

This clonotype was counted between two and nine times. J is TRBJ2-5 and V is TRBV7-6; perhaps TRBD2 as D (5 bases). Trimming took off 1 base at V and 5 bases at J, with 14 bases between the two ends. Germline V lookup: CDR1 SGHVS, CDR2 FNYEAQ. This CDR3 contains 15 residues. This CDR3 reads CASSLGYSAEETQYF. For the CDR3, the DNA is TGTGCCAGCAGCTTAGGATATAGCGCGGAGGAGACCCAGTACTTC.